This T cell receptor (beta chain) derives from a study of OX40 agonist ivuxolimab in advanced cancers. Per the germline V gene, CDR1 is LNHDA and CDR2 is SQIVND (reference sequence). The CDR3 loop spans 16 amino acids. The V gene lost 0 bases and the J gene lost 6 bases, with 17 bases spanning the gap. Profiling relied on immunoSEQ multiplex PCR, and the TCRdb table lists in-frame clones only, not all of them. This table has roughly 54,000 clones, 75% to 90% appearing once. This clone was counted only a few times. The TCR comes from an adult with an advanced solid tumor such as melanoma, head and neck, liver or kidney cancer. This rearrangement joins TRBV19 to TRBJ1-1, with a tentative D call TRBD1 (5 bases). The source material was CD4+ or CD8+ T cells sorted from blood, sampled in a trial of the OX40 agonist ivuxolimab. DNA for the CDR3: TGTGCCAGTAGTATAGATCTCCGGCGCGGGGGGGCTGAAGCTTTCTTT. Translated, it gives CASSIDLRRGGAEAFF.